This T cell receptor (beta chain) is from a study of blood T cell repertoires in COVID-19. Whole-study context: The analysed material was cDNA or gDNA that came from T cells, B-cell-depleted T cells, or PBMCs.

The authors' processing: For nucleated cells, counts were estimated from reference gene primer amplification. This table comes from immunoSEQ multiplex PCR, and its TCRdb copy is limited to in-frame clones, with some not included. D and trimming were read from the DNA, whereas the V and J calls and clone size are those reported in that table. The sample has under 300,000 clones, roughly 88% seen once. Each participant's cohort was designated according to participant-reported clinical history. Exposed participants encountered a COVID-19 case during the 2 weeks preceding study entry. This CDR3 spans 15 amino acids. Germline assignment: CDR1 LNHDA and CDR2 SQIVND (reference sequence). V dropped 3 bases and J dropped 8; count of bases not matched to a gene: 6.

The specimen sequenced was PBMCs or T cells enriched from blood (not recorded which). The rearrangement links TRBV19 to TRBJ2-1; TRBD2 matches 11 bases. The clonotype comes from a middle-aged woman who had been exposed to COVID-19. CDR3 bases: TGTGCCAGTAGTATCACTAGCGGGAGAGGCGATGAGCAGTTCTTC. Amino acid sequence: CASSITSGRGDEQFF.